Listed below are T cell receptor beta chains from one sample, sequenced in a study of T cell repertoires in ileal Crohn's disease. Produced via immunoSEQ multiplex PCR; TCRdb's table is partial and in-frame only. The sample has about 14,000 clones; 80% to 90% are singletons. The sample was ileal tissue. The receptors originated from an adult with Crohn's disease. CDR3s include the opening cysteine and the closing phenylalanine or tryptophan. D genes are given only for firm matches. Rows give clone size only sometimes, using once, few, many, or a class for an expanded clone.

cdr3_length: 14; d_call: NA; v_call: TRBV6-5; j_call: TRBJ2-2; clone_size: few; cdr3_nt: TGTGCCAGCAGTTCCTTGACAGACACCGGGGAGCTGTTTTTT; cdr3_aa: CASSSLTDTGELFF
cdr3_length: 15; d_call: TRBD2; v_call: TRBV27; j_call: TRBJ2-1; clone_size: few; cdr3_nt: TGTGCCAGCAGTTCTAGCGGGAGGACCTTGAATGAGCAGTTCTTC; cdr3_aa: CASSSSGRTLNEQFF
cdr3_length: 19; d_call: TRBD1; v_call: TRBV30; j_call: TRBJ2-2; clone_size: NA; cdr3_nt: TGTGCCTGGAGTGTTTACAGGGGAGACCTGTTCGCGAACACCGGGGAGCTGTTTTTT; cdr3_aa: CAWSVYRGDLFANTGELFF
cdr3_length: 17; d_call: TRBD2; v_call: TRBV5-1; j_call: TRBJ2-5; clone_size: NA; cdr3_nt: TGCGCCAGCGGCCTGGGGCTAGCGGGAGGGGACGGAGAGACCCAGTACTTC; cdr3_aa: CASGLGLAGGDGETQYF
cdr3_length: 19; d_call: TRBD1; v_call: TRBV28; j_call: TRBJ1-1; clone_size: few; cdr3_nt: TGTGCCAGCAGAACACGAGCCTGGACAGGGGGCCGGGGGGGCACTGAAGCTTTCTTT; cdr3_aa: CASRTRAWTGGRGGTEAFF
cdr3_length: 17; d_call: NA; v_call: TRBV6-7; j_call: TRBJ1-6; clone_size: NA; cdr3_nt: TGTGCCAGCAGCTCCAGGGGTATGGGCTCCTATAATTCACCCCTCCACTTT; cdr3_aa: CASSSRGMGSYNSPLHF
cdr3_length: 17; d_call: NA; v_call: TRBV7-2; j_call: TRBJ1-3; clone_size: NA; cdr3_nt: TGTGCCAGCAGCCCCTCCGGGGGTTCGGTTTCTGGAAACACCATATATTTT; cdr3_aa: CASSPSGGSVSGNTIYF
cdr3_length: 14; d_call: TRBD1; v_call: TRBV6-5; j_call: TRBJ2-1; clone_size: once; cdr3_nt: TGTGCCAGCAGGGCTCCCGGGACAGCCAATGAGCAGTTCTTC; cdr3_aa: CASRAPGTANEQFF
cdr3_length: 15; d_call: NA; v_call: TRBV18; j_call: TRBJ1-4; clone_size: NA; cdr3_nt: TGTGCCAGCTCACCCGACGGGACAAGTAATGAAAAACTGTTTTTT; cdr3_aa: CASSPDGTSNEKLFF
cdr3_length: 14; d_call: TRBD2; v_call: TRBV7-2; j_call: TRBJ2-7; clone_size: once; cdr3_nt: TGTGCCAGCAGCACGACGGGCCTAGCGGTGAGGATTAACTTC; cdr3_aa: CASSTTGLAVRINF
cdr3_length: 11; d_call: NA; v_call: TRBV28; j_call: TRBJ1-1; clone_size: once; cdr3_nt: TGTGCCAGCAGGCTCCGGGACAAAGCTTTCTTT; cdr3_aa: CASRLRDKAFF
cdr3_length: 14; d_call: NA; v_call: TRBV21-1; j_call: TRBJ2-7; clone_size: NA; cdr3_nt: TGTGCCAGCAGCAAACCTAGTTCAGTCCGGGAGCAGTACTTC; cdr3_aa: CASSKPSSVREQYF
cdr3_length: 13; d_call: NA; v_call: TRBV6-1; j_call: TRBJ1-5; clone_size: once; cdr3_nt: TGTGCCAGCGGACAGACTCGCGGTCAGCCCCAGCATTTT; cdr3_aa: CASGQTRGQPQHF